This T cell receptor beta chain was obtained from a study of blood T cell repertoires in COVID-19. Overall study context: Whether acute or convalescent, the COVID-19 samples came from the United States, Italy and Spain. From T cells, B-cell-depleted T cells, or PBMCs came the material, which was cDNA or gDNA.

The V and J ends lost 7 bases and 6 bases respectively, with 10 bases between them. This CDR3 has 13 residues. From germline, CDR1 is KGHSH and CDR2 LQKENI. In the original analysis: Reference gene primer amplification yielded estimated nucleated cell counts. Here immunoSEQ multiplex PCR was the method, and the copy in TCRdb shows in-frame clones only, minus some. For V, J and clone size, that table is used; D and trimming come from the DNA. The sample includes roughly 200,000 clones, roughly 77% of them seen just once. Patients from Seattle were sampled longitudinally, starting during active infection.

The material sequenced was peripheral blood. The clonotype comes from a woman aged 40-49 years with COVID-19, enrolled during active disease. The chain combines TRBV18 with TRBJ1-6, with D unresolved. The CDR3 here is CASFRGFNSPLHF. Written as DNA, the CDR3 is TGTGCCAGCTTTAGAGGCTTTAATTCACCCCTCCACTTT.